This is a list of T cell receptor beta chains from one sample in a study of T cell changes during pregnancy in multiple sclerosis. The assay was immunoSEQ multiplex PCR, and TCRdb's table has in-frame clones only and misses some. This table has 64,000 or so clones, about 96% appearing once. This material consisted of CD8+ T cells from peripheral blood mononuclear cells, taken after pregnancy. The receptors originated from a female donor with multiple sclerosis, enrolled in a pregnancy study. CDR3s include the opening cysteine and the closing phenylalanine or tryptophan. Fields, in order: D gene, J gene, V gene, CDR3 protein, CDR3 DNA. D genes are given only for firm matches.

D: TRBD2; J: TRBJ2-7; V: TRBV4-2; CDR3: CASSFGTSGADEQYF; DNA: TGTGCCAGCAGCTTCGGGACTAGCGGGGCTGACGAGCAGTACTTC
D: -; J: TRBJ2-7; V: TRBV30; CDR3: CAWSVGLSYEQYF; DNA: TGTGCCTGGAGTGTGGGGCTATCCTACGAGCAGTACTTC
D: TRBD1; J: TRBJ2-1; V: TRBV2; CDR3: CASSEVSMFTGALGGEQFF; DNA: TGTGCCAGCAGTGAAGTCAGTATGTTTACAGGGGCCCTAGGAGGTGAGCAGTTCTTC
D: -; J: TRBJ1-1; V: TRBV2; CDR3: CASRGLEGDTEAFF; DNA: TGTGCCAGCAGGGGCCTTGAGGGTGACACTGAAGCTTTCTTT
D: -; J: TRBJ2-3; V: TRBV21-1; CDR3: CASRHTGTGVGDTQYF; DNA: TGTGCCAGCAGACATACCGGGACAGGGGTCGGGGATACGCAGTATTTT
D: TRBD1; J: TRBJ2-5; V: TRBV9; CDR3: CASSVGQGLWGETQYF; DNA: TGTGCCAGCAGCGTCGGACAGGGCCTCTGGGGGGAGACCCAGTACTTC
D: -; J: TRBJ2-1; V: TRBV7-8; CDR3: CASSPFSDFNEQFF; DNA: TGTGCCAGCAGCCCCTTTTCAGATTTCAATGAGCAGTTCTTC
D: -; J: TRBJ2-6; V: TRBV5-8; CDR3: CASSEGLSSGANVLTF; DNA: TGTGCCAGCAGCGAGGGATTATCCTCTGGGGCCAACGTCCTGACTTTC
D: TRBD1; J: TRBJ2-2; V: TRBV28; CDR3: CASSSYHRGRSTGELFF; DNA: TGTGCCAGCAGTTCCTATCACAGGGGGCGAAGCACCGGGGAGCTGTTTTTT
D: -; J: TRBJ1-3; V: TRBV28; CDR3: CASSLDATGVSGNTIYF; DNA: TGTGCCAGCAGTTTAGACGCTACAGGAGTCTCTGGAAACACCATATATTTT
D: -; J: TRBJ1-1; V: TRBV6-1; CDR3: CASSKYMTPEAFF; DNA: TGTGCCAGCAGTAAATACATGACACCTGAAGCTTTCTTT
D: -; J: TRBJ2-1; V: TRBV19; CDR3: CASSPLLVYNEQFF; DNA: TGTGCCAGTAGTCCCCTACTAGTATACAATGAGCAGTTCTTC
D: TRBD1; J: TRBJ1-1; V: TRBV13; CDR3: CASSPGGTEAFF; DNA: TGTGCCAGCAGCCCAGGGGGCACTGAAGCTTTCTTT
D: -; J: TRBJ1-4; V: TRBV5-6; CDR3: CASSLGRSANEKLFF; DNA: TGTGCCAGCAGTCTGGGCAGGTCAGCTAATGAAAAACTGTTTTTT
D: TRBD1; J: TRBJ2-1; V: TRBV5-4; CDR3: CASSLAPGGYNEQFF; DNA: TGTGCCAGCAGCTTGGCGCCAGGGGGCTACAATGAGCAGTTCTTC
D: -; J: TRBJ2-1; V: TRBV19; CDR3: CASSPRRGYNEQFF; DNA: TGTGCCAGTTCCCCCAGGCGGGGTTACAATGAGCAGTTCTTC
D: -; J: TRBJ2-1; V: TRBV6-5; CDR3: CASSYIVSYNEQFF; DNA: TGTGCCAGCAGTTACATCGTCTCCTACAATGAGCAGTTCTTC
D: TRBD2; J: TRBJ2-1; V: TRBV7-9; CDR3: CASSLDRLAGGNEQFF; DNA: TGTGCCAGCAGCTTAGATCGGCTAGCGGGAGGCAATGAGCAGTTCTTC
D: -; J: TRBJ2-1; V: TRBV15; CDR3: CATSRDSGVVEQFF; DNA: TGTGCCACCAGCAGAGATTCCGGGGTGGTTGAGCAGTTCTTC
D: -; J: TRBJ2-7; V: TRBV2; CDR3: CASKGGGDPEQYF; DNA: TGTGCCAGCAAAGGGGGTGGTGATCCCGAGCAGTACTTC
D: -; J: TRBJ2-1; V: TRBV28; CDR3: CASSFGATGNEQFF; DNA: TGTGCCAGCAGTTTCGGAGCCACCGGCAATGAGCAGTTCTTC
D: TRBD2; J: TRBJ2-5; V: TRBV28; CDR3: CASSPQTRLAAGDETQYF; DNA: TGTGCCAGCAGTCCCCAGACCCGACTAGCGGCGGGAGATGAGACCCAGTACTTC
D: -; J: TRBJ2-4; V: TRBV18; CDR3: CASSSSPENIQYF; DNA: TGTGCCAGCTCCTCGTCGCCGGAAAACATTCAGTACTTC
D: -; J: TRBJ1-1; V: TRBV27; CDR3: CASSLSQGMNTEAFF; DNA: TGTGCCAGCAGTTTGTCACAGGGTATGAACACTGAAGCTTTCTTT
D: -; J: TRBJ1-2; V: TRBV19; CDR3: CASQQGKVNGYTF; DNA: TGTGCCAGTCAACAGGGAAAAGTAAATGGCTACACCTTC
D: TRBD2; J: TRBJ2-7; V: TRBV25-1; CDR3: CASSDLAGGDEQYF; DNA: TGTGCCAGCAGTGACTTAGCGGGAGGGGACGAGCAGTACTTC
D: -; J: TRBJ1-2; V: TRBV2; CDR3: CASMDSSVGYTF; DNA: TGTGCCAGCATGGACAGCTCGGTAGGCTACACCTTC